This TCR beta chain was recovered during a study of blood T cell repertoires in COVID-19. At the level of the study: Italy, Spain and the United States were the sources of the convalescent and acute COVID-19 samples. T cells, B-cell-depleted T cells, or PBMCs supplied cDNA or gDNA.

Methods used by the authors: Reference gene primer amplification in the assay estimated nucleated cell counts. Some clones are missing from TCRdb's copy, which holds only in-frame ones; the method was immunoSEQ multiplex PCR. D and trimming come from the DNA, and the V and J calls and clone size come from that table. The sample has nearly 90,000 clones; about 87% are singletons. The V gene's germline CDR1 is SGHNT and CDR2 YYREEE (reference sequence). V dropped 3 bases and J dropped 4; count of bases not matched to a gene: 9. The CDR3 runs 16 residues. This clone appeared a single time. The sequenced sample consisted of peripheral blood. This receptor was taken from a man older than 75 with acute or convalescent COVID-19. The V and J genes are TRBV5-4 and TRBJ2-5; the match to TRBD2 covers 10 bases. CDR3: CASSSELAGRGETQYF. CDR3 bases: TGTGCCAGCAGCTCCGAACTAGCGGGGAGGGGAGAGACCCAGTACTTC.